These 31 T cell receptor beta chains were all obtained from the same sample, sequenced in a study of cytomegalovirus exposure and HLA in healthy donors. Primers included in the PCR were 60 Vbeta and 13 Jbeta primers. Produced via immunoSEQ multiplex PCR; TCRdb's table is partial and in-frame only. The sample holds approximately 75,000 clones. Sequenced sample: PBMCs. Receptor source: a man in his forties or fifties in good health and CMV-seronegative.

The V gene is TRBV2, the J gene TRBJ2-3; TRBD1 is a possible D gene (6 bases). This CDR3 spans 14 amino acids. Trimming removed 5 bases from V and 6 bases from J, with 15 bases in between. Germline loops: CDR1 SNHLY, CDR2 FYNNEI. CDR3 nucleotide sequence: TGTGCCAGCAGTCCCGACAGGTGGATTGATACGCAGTATTTT. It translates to CASSPDRWIDTQYF.

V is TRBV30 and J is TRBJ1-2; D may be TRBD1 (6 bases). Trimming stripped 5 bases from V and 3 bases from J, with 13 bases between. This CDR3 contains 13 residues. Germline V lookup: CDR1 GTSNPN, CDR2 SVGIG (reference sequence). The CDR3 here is CAWAGKGDYGYTF. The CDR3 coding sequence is TGTGCCTGGGCTGGGAAGGGGGACTATGGCTACACCTTC.

CDR3 sequence: CASSPRIGMNEQYF. The CDR3 DNA follows: TGTGCCAGCAGCCCCCGGATCGGGATGAACGAGCAGTACTTC. The chain employs TRBV5-4 and TRBJ2-7, with D maybe TRBD2 (5 bases). Germline lookup yields CDR1 SGHNT and CDR2 YYREEE (reference sequence). The CDR3 covers 14 residues. V lost 4 bases and J lost 5, with 16 bases in between.

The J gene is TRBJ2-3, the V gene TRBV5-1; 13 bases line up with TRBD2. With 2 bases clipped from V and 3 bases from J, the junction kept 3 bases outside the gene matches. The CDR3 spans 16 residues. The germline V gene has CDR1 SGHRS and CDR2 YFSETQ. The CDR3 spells CASSFGTSGTTDTQYF. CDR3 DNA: TGCGCCAGCAGCTTCGGGACTAGCGGGACAACAGATACGCAGTATTTT.

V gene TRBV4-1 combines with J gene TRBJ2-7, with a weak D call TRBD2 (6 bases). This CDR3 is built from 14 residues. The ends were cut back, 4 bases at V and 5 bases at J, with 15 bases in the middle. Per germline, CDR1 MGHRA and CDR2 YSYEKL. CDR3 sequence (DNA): TGCGCCAGCAGCCGAGGCGGGACCGGCGACGAGCAGTACTTC. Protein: CASSRGGTGDEQYF.

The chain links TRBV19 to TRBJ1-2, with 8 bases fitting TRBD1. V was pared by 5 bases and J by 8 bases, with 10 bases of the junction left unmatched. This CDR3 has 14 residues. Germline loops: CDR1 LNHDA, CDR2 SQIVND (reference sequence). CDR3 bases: TGTGCCAGTAGTCGAGTCGCAGGGGGCGTAGGCTACACCTTC. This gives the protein CASSRVAGGVGYTF.

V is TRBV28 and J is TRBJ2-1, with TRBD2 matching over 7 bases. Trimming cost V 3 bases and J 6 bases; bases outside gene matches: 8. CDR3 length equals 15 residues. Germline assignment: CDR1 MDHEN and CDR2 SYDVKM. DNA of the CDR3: TGTGCCAGCAGTTTGGGCGGGAGCACTCTCAATGAGCAGTTCTTC. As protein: CASSLGGSTLNEQFF.

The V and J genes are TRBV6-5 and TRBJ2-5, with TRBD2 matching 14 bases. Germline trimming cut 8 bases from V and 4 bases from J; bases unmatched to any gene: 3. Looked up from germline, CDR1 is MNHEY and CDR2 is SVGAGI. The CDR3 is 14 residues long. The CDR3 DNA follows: TGTGCCAGCCGGGGACTAGCGGGGGCAGAGACCCAGTACTTC. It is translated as CASRGLAGAETQYF.

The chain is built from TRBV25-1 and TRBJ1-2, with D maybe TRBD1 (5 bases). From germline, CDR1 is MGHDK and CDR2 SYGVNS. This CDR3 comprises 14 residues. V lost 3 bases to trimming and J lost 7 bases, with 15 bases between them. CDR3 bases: TGTGCCAGCAGTGATCGGGGGTATATCAGTGGCTACACCTTC. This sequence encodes CASSDRGYISGYTF.

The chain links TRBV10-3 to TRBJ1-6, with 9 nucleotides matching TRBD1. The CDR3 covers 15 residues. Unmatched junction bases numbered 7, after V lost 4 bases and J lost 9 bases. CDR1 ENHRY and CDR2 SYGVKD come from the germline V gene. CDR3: CAISAGDRVTSPLHF. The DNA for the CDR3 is TGTGCCATCAGTGCCGGGGACAGGGTGACTTCACCCCTCCACTTT.

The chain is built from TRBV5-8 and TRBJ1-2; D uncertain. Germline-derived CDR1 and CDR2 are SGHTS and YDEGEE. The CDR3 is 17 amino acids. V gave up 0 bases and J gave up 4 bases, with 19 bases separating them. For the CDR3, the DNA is TGTGCCAGCAGCTTGGCTACTGGTGAAAGCGGAGCCTATGGCTACACCTTC. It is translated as CASSLATGESGAYGYTF.

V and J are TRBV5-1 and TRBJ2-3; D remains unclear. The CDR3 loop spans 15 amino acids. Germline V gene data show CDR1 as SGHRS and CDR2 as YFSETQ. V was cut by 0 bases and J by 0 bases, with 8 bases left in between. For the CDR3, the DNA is TGCGCCAGCAGCTTGGAGTCGGTTAGCACAGATACGCAGTATTTT. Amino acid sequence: CASSLESVSTDTQYF.

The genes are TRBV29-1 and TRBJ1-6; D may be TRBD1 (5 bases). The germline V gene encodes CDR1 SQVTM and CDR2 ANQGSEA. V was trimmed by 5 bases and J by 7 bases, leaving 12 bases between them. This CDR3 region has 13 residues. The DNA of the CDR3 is TGCAGCGTTCTTTTCAGGGCAAATTCACCCCTCCACTTT. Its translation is CSVLFRANSPLHF.

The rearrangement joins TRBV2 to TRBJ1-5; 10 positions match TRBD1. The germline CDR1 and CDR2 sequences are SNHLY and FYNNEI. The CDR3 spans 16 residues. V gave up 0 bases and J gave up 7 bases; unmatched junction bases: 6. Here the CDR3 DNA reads TGTGCCAGCAGTGAAGCGGGGGGACAGGGGAACCAGCCCCAGCATTTT. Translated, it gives CASSEAGGQGNQPQHF.

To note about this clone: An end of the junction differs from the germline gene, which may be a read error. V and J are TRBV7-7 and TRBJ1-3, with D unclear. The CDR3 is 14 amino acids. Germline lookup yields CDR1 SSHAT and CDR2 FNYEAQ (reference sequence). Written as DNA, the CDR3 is TGTGCTAGCAGCTTCGGGGTCTCTGGAAACACCATATATTTT. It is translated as CASSFGVSGNTIYF. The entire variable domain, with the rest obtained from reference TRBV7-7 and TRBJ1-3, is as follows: GAGVSQSPRYKVTKRGQDVTLRCDPISSHATLYWYQQALGQGPEFLTYFNYEAQPDKSGLPSDRFSAERPEGSISTLTIQRTEQRDSAMYRCASSFGVSGNTIYFGEGSWLTVV.

The CDR3, as DNA: TGCGCCAGCAGCCAATCAACAGGGGACCTTTACAATGAGCAGTTCTTC. Protein: CASSQSTGDLYNEQFF. The chain couples TRBV4-3 to TRBJ2-1, with 7 nucleotides matching TRBD1. CDR1 is LGHNA and CDR2 is YSLEER in the germline V gene. V gave up 2 bases and J gave up 4 bases; unmatched junction bases: 8. This CDR3 region has 16 residues.

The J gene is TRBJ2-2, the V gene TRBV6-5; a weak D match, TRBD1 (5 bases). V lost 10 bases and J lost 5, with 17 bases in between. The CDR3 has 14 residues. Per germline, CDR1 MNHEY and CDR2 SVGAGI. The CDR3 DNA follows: TGTGCCACCCACAGTTCTTCAGGGACCGGGGAGCTGTTTTTT. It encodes CATHSSSGTGELFF.

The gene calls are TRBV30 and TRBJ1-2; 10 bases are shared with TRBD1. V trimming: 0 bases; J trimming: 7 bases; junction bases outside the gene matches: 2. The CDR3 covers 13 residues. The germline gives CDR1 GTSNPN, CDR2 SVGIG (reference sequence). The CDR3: CAWSVDRGSGYTF. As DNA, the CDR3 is TGTGCCTGGAGTGTGGACAGGGGGAGTGGCTACACCTTC.

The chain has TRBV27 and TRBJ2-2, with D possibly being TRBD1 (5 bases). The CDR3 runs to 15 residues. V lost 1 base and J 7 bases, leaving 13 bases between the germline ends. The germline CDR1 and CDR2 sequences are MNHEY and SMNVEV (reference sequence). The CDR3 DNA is TGTGCCAGCAGTTTATTAGGGGCTATAAACGGGGAGCTGTTTTTT. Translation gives CASSLLGAINGELFF.

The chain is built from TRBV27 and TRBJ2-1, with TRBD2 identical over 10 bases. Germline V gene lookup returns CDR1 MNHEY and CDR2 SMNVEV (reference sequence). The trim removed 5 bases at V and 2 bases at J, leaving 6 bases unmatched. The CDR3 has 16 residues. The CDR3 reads CASSTPGLATYNEQFF. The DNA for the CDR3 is TGTGCCAGCAGTACCCCGGGACTAGCGACCTACAATGAGCAGTTCTTC.

The CDR3 region is CASRPGQAYGYTF. The CDR3, as DNA: TGTGCCAGTAGACCAGGACAGGCCTATGGCTACACCTTC. This sequence joins TRBV19 and TRBJ1-2, with TRBD1 matching 7 bases. Trimming cost V 6 bases and J 4 bases; bases outside gene matches: 5. Germline V gives CDR1 LNHDA, CDR2 SQIVND (reference sequence). The CDR3 has 13 amino acids.

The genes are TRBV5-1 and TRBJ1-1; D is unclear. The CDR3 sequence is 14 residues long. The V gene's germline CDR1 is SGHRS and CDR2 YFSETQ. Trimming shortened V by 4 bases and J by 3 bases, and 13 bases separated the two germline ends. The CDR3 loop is CASSLNRVYTEAFF. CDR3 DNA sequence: TGCGCCAGCAGCCTGAATCGGGTTTACACTGAAGCTTTCTTT.

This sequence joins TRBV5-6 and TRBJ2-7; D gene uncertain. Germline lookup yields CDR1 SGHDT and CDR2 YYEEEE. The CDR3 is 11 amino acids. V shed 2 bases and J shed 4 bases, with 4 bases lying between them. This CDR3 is CASSFFYEQYF. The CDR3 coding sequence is TGTGCCAGCAGCTTCTTTTACGAGCAGTACTTC.

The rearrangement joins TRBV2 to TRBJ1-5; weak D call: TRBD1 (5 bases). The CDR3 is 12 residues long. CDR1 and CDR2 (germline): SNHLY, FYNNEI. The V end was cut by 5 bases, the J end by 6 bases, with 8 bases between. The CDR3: CASSSDSQPQHF. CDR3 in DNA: TGTGCCAGCAGTTCAGACAGTCAGCCCCAGCATTTT.

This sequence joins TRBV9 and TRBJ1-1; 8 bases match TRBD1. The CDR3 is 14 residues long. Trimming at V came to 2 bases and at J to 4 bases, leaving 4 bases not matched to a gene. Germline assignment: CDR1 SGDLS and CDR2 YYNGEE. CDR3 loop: CASSVTGGGTEAFF. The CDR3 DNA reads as TGTGCCAGCAGCGTTACAGGGGGGGGCACTGAAGCTTTCTTT.

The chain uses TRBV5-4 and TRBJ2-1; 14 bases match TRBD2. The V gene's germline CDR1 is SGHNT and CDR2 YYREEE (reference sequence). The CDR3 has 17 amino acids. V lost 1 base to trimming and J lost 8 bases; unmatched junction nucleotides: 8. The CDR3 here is CASSLFGTSGRRDEQFF. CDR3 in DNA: TGTGCCAGCAGCTTGTTCGGGACTAGCGGGAGAAGGGATGAGCAGTTCTTC.

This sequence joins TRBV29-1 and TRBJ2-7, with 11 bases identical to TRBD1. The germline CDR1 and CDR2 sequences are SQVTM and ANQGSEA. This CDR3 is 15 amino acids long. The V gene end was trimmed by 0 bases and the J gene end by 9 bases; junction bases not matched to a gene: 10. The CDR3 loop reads CSVEDVGQGAGVQYF. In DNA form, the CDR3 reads TGCAGCGTTGAAGATGTCGGACAGGGGGCTGGTGTGCAGTACTTC.

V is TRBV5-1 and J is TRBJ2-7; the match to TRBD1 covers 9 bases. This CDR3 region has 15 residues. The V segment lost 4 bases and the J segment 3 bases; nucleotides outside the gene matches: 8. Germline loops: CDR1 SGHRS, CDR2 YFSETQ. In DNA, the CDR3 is TGCGCCAGCAGCCGGACCGGGACAGGGAACTACGAGCAGTACTTC. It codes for CASSRTGTGNYEQYF.

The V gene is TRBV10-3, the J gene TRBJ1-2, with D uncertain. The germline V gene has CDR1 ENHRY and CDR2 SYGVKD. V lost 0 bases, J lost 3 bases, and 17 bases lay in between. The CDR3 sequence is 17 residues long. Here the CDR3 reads CAISESRVRKTYYGYTF. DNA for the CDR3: TGTGCCATCAGTGAGTCGAGAGTGAGGAAAACCTACTATGGCTACACCTTC.

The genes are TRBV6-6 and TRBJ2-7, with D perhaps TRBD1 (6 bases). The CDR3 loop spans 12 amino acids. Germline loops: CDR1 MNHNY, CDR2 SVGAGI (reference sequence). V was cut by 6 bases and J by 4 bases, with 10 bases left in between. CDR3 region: CASRPGQYEQYF. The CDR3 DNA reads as TGTGCCAGCAGACCTGGACAGTACGAGCAGTACTTC.

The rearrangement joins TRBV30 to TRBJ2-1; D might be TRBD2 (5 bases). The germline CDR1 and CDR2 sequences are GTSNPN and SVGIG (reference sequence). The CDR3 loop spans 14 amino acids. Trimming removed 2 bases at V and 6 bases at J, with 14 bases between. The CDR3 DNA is TGTGCCTGGAGTTTCCTAGCAGTAATCAATGAGCAGTTCTTC. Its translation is CAWSFLAVINEQFF.